This T cell receptor beta chain was identified in a study of T cell responses to AZD1222 COVID-19 vaccine. Germline V CDR1 and CDR2: LGHNA, YNFKEQ. This CDR3 contains 14 residues. Between the trimmed V and J ends, which lost 0 bases and 5 bases, there was a span of 10 bases. Study results and caveats: In a largely white British group with more females than males, clonal diversity was possibly underestimated. Two AZD1222 administrations were followed by greater Spike-specific TCR breadth and depth.

TCRdb's table, derived via immunoSEQ multiplex PCR, lists solely in-frame clones and lacks some. The repertoire holds approximately 150,000 clones, with less than 95% as singletons. To note about this clone: Its target is unknown.

This specimen was peripheral blood, taken 28 days after the second AZD1222 dose. The sequence was obtained from an adult who received the AZD1222 COVID-19 vaccine. J is TRBJ1-2 and V is TRBV4-2, with D possibly TRBD1 on 5 matching bases. DNA of the CDR3: TGTGCCAGCAGCCAAGATGGCAGGGAGTATGGCTACACCTTC. It specifies CASSQDGREYGYTF.